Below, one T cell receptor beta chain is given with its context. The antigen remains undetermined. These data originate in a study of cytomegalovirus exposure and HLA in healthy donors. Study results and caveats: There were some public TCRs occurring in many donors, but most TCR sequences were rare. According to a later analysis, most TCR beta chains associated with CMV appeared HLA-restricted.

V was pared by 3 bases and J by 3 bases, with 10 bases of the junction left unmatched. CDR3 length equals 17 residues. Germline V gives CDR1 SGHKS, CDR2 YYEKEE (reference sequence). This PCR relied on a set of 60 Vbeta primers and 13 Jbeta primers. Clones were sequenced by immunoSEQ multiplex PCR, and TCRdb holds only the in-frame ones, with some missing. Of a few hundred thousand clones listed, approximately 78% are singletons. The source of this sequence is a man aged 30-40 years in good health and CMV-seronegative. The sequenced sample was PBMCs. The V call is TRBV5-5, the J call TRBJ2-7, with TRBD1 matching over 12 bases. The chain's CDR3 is CASSSSGTGGRRYEQYF. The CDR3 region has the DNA TGTGCCAGCAGCTCATCCGGGACAGGGGGCCGCCGCTACGAGCAGTACTTC. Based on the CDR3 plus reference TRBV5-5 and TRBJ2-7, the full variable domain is DAGVTQSPTHLIKTRGQQVTLRCSPISGHKSVSWYQQVLGQGPQFIFQYYEKEERGRGNFPDRFSARQFPNYSSELNVNALLLGDSALYLCASSSSGTGGRRYEQYFGPGTRLTVT.